This is a list of T cell receptor beta chains from one sample in a study of cytomegalovirus exposure and HLA in healthy donors. Assay: immunoSEQ multiplex PCR; the TCRdb copy retains only in-frame clones and omits some. Of some 250,000 clones listed, around 87% are singletons. The sequenced material came from PBMCs. These receptors all stem from a woman aged 18-29 years in good health and CMV-seronegative. Each CDR3 is given with its conserved first and last residue. The D gene is left open where the match is weak. A row's size may be missing; if present it is once, few, many or a size class.

V	D	size	J	DNA	CDR3
TRBV11-3	TRBD1	-	TRBJ2-7	TGTGCCAGCAGCCCCGGGACAGGGCCTTACGAGCAGTACTTC	CASSPGTGPYEQYF
TRBV6-1	-	-	TRBJ2-5	TGTGCCAGCAGTGAAGCGCTCGGGGATCAAGAGACCCAGTACTTC	CASSEALGDQETQYF
TRBV11-2	-	-	TRBJ1-2	TGTGCCAGCAGCTTAACCAACTCAAACTATGGCTACACCTTC	CASSLTNSNYGYTF
TRBV30	-	-	TRBJ2-3	TGTGCCTGGAGGCAGATTAGCACAGATACGCAGTATTTT	CAWRQISTDTQYF
TRBV7-3	TRBD1	-	TRBJ2-2	TGTGCCAGCAGCTCCGGACAGGGAGGAGCTGGGCTGTTTTTT	CASSSGQGGAGLFF
TRBV27	-	-	TRBJ1-4	TGTGCCAGCACCCCTGTCGGGATCGGTAATGAAAAACTGTTTTTT	CASTPVGIGNEKLFF
TRBV6-5	-	-	TRBJ2-7	TGTGCCAGCAGGGTTACAGGACCCCCCAACGAGCAGTACTTC	CASRVTGPPNEQYF
TRBV6-1	TRBD1	once	TRBJ1-4	TGTGCCAGCAGTGAAAATTTGGGGACAGAAAATGAAAAACTGTTTTTT	CASSENLGTENEKLFF
TRBV7-2	-	-	TRBJ2-3	TGTGCCAGCAGCTTACAGACAGTCGGGCAACAGGGTACGCAGTATTTT	CASSLQTVGQQGTQYF
TRBV30	-	-	TRBJ1-1	TGTGCCTGGTCACAGATGAACACTGAAGCTTTCTTT	CAWSQMNTEAFF
TRBV9	-	-	TRBJ1-1	TGTGCCAGCAGCGGGGGGCAGGGTACTGAAGCTTTCTTT	CASSGGQGTEAFF
TRBV7-9	-	-	TRBJ2-5	TGTGCCAGCAGCTTAGTGACCGGACTTCAAGAGACCCAGTACTTC	CASSLVTGLQETQYF
TRBV4-1	-	once	TRBJ1-6	TGCGCCAGCAGCCAAGATCAGGGGTGGGCGCCACCCCTCCACTTT	CASSQDQGWAPPLHF
TRBV7-6	TRBD1	-	TRBJ2-1	TGTGCCAGCAGCTCTCCCACAGGGGTTTTCTACAATGAGCAGTTCTTC	CASSSPTGVFYNEQFF
TRBV9	TRBD2	-	TRBJ2-3	TGTGCCAGCAGCGCCGAACTAGCGGGGGGCCTCACAGATACGCAGTATTTT	CASSAELAGGLTDTQYF
TRBV9	-	-	TRBJ1-3	TGTGCCAGCAGCCCAACCTTGAGCTCTGGAAACACCATATATTTT	CASSPTLSSGNTIYF
TRBV30	TRBD1	once	TRBJ2-3	TGTGCCTGGAACCCCGGACAGGGAAACACAGATACGCAGTATTTT	CAWNPGQGNTDTQYF
TRBV27	TRBD2	-	TRBJ2-3	TGTGCCAGCAGTTTAGGGACTATCCGTACAGATACGCAGTATTTT	CASSLGTIRTDTQYF
TRBV4-1	TRBD1	-	TRBJ2-1	TGCGCCAGCAGCCAAGTGACAGGGCCTTTTTGGAGCTCCTACAATGAGCAGTTCTTC	CASSQVTGPFWSSYNEQFF